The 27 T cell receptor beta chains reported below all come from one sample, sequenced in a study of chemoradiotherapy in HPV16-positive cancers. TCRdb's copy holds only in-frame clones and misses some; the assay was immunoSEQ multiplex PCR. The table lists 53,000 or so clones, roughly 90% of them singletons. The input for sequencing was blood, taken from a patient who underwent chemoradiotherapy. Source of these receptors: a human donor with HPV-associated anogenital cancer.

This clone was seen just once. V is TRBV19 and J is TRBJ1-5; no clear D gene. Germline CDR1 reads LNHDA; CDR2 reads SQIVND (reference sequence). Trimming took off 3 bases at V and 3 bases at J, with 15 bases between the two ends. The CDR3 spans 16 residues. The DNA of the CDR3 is TGTGCCAGTAGTATGGCCCACCAGCGTTCCAATCAGCCCCAGCATTTT. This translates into CASSMAHQRSNQPQHF.

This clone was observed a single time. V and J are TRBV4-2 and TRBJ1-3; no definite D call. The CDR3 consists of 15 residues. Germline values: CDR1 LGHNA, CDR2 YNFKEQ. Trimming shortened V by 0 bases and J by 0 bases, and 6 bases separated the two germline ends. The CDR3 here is CASSQDPVSGNTIYF. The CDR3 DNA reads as TGTGCCAGCAGCCAAGATCCCGTCTCTGGAAACACCATATATTTT.

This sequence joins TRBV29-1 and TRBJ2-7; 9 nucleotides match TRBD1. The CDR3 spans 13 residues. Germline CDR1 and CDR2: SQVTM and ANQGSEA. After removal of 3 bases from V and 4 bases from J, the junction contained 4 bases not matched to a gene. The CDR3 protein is CSVEGQGRYEQYF. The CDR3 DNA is TGCAGCGTTGAGGGACAGGGAAGGTACGAGCAGTACTTC.

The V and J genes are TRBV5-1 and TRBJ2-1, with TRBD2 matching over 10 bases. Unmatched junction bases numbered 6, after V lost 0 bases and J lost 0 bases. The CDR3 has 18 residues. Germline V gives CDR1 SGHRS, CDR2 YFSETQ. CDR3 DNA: TGCGCCAGCAGCTTGGCTCCTAGCGGGGGCTTCTCCTACAATGAGCAGTTCTTC. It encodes CASSLAPSGGFSYNEQFF.

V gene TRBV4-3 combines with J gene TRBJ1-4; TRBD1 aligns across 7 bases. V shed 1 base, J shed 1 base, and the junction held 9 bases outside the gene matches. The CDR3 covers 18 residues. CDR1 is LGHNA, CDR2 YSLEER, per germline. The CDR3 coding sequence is TGCGCCAGCAGCCAAGCTTCGCGTACAGGGGAAACTAATGAAAAACTGTTTTTT. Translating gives CASSQASRTGETNEKLFF.

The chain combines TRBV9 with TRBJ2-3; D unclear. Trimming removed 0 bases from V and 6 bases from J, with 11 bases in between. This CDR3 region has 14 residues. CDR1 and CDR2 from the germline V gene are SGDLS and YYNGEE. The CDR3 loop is CASSVEQKADTQYF. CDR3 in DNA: TGTGCCAGCAGCGTAGAACAGAAGGCGGATACGCAGTATTTT.

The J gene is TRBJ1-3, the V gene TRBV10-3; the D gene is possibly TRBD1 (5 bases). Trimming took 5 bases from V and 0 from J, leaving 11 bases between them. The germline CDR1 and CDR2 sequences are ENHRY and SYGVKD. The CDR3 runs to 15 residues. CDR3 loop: CAISPPGTSGNTIYF. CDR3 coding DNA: TGTGCCATCAGTCCACCAGGGACCTCTGGAAACACCATATATTTT.

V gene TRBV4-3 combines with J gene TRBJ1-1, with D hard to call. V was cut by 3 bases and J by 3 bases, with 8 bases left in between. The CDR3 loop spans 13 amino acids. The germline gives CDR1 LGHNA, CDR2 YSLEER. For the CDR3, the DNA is TGCGCCAGCAGCCACGGAGTAGACACTGAAGCTTTCTTT. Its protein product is CASSHGVDTEAFF.

This CDR3 reads CASSAGDSLILGYGYTF. DNA of the CDR3: TGTGCCAGCAGCGCTGGGGACAGCCTAATTTTGGGCTATGGCTACACCTTC. The chain is built from TRBV9 and TRBJ1-2, with TRBD1 matching 7 bases. V was pared by 3 bases and J by 4 bases, with 15 bases of the junction left unmatched. Germline loops: CDR1 SGDLS, CDR2 YYNGEE. This CDR3 spans 17 amino acids.

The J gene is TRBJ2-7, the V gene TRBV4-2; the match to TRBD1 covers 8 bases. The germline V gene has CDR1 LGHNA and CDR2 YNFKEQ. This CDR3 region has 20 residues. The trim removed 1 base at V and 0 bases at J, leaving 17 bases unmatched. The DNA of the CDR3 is TGTGCCAGCAGCCAAGTTGTCGGAGGACAGGGAGTGACCTTCTCCTACGAGCAGTACTTC. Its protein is CASSQVVGGQGVTFSYEQYF.

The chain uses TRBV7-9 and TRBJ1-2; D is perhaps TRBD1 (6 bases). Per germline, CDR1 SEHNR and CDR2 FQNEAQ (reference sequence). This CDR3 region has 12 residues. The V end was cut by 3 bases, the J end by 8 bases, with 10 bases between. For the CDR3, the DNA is TGTGCCAGCAGCTTCGACAGGCGGGGCTACACCTTC. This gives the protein CASSFDRRGYTF.

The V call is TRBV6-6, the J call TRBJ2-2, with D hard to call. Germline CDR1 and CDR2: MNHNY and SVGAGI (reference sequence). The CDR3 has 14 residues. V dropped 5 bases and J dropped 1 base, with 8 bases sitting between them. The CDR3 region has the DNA TGTGCCAGCAGTCCAACCGGGAACACCGGGGAGCTGTTTTTT. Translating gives CASSPTGNTGELFF.

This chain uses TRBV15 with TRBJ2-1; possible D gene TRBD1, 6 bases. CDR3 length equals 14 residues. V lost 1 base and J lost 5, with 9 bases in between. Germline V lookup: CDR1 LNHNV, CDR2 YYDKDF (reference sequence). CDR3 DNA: TGTGCCACCAGCAGAGTAAAGGGGGACAATGAGCAGTTCTTC. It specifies CATSRVKGDNEQFF.

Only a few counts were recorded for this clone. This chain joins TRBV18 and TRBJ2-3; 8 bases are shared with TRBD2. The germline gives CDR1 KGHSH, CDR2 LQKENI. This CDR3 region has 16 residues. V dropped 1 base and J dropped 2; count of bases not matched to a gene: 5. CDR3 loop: CASSPQFGGATDTQYF. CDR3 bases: TGTGCCAGCTCACCACAGTTCGGGGGGGCCACAGATACGCAGTATTTT.

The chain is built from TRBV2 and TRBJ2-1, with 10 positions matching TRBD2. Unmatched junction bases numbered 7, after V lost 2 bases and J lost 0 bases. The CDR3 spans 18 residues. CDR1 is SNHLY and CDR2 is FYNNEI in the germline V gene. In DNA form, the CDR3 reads TGTGCCAGCAGTGAACGGCCAACTAGCGGGGTCTCCTACAATGAGCAGTTCTTC. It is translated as CASSERPTSGVSYNEQFF.

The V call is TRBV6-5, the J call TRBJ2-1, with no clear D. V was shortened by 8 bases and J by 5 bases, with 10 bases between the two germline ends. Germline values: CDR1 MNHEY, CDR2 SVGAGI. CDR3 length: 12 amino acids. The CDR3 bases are TGTGCCAGCTCCCCCCGCAACAATGAGCAGTTCTTC. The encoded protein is CASSPRNNEQFF.

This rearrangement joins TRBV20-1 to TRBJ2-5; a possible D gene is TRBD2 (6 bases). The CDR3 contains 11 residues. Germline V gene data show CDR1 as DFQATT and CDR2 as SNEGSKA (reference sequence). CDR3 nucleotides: TGCGGCGGGGAGTCGGGTGAGACCCAGTACTTC. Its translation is CGGESGETQYF.

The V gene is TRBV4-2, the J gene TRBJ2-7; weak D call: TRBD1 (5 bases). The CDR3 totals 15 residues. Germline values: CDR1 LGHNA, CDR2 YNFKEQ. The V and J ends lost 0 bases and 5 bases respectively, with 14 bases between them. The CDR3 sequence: CASSQEYRSWNEQYF. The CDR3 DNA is TGTGCCAGCAGCCAAGAATACAGGAGTTGGAACGAGCAGTACTTC.

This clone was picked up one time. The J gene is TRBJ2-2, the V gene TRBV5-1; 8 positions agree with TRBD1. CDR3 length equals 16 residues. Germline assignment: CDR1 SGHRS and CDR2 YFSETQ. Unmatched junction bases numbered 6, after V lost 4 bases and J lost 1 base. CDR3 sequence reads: CASSRLGTGNTGELFF. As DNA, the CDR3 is TGCGCCAGCAGCCGACTCGGGACAGGGAACACCGGGGAGCTGTTTTTT.

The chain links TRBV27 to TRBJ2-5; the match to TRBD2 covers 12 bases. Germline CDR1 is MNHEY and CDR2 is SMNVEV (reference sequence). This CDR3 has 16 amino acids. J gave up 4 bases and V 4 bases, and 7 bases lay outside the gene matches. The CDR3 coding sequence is TGTGCCAGCAGTTCTTGGACTAGCGGGGAAGCAGAGACCCAGTACTTC. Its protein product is CASSSWTSGEAETQYF.

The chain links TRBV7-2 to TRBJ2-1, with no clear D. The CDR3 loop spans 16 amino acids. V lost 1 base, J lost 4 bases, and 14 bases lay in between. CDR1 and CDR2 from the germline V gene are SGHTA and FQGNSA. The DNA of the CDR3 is TGTGCCAGCAGCTTAGTATCGAATAGGGCGTACAATGAGCAGTTCTTC. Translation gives CASSLVSNRAYNEQFF.

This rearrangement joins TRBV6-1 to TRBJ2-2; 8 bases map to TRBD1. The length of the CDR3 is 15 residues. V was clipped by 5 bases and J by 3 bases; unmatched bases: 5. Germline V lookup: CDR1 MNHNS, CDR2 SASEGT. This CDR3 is CASSPRTGYTGELFF. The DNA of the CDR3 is TGTGCCAGCAGTCCTCGGACAGGGTACACCGGGGAGCTGTTTTTT.

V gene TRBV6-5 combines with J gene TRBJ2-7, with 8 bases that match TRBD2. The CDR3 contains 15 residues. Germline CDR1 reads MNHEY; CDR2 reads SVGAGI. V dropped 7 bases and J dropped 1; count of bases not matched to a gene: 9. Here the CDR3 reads CASTPVVAGSYEQYF. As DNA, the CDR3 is TGTGCCAGCACCCCGGTGGTAGCGGGATCCTACGAGCAGTACTTC.

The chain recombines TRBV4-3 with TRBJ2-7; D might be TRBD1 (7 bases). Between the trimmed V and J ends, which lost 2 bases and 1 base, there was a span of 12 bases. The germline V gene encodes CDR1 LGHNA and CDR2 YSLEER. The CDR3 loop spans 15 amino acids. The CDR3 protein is CASSQLQGGSYEQYF. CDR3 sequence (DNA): TGCGCCAGCAGCCAACTTCAGGGGGGATCCTACGAGCAGTACTTC.

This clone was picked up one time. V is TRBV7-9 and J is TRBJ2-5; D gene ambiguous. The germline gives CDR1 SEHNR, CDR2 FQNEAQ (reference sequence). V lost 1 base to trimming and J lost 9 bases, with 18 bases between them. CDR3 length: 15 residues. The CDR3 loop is CASSLGRQSNHPQYF. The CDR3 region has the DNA TGTGCCAGCAGCTTAGGGCGGCAATCTAATCACCCCCAGTACTTC. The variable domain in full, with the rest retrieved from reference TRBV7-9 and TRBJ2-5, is DTGVSQNPRHKITKRGQNVTFRCDPISEHNRLYWYRQTLGQGPEFLTYFQNEAQLEKSRLLSDRFSAERPKGSFSTLEIQRTEQGDSAMYLCASSLGRQSNHPQYFGPGTRLLVL.

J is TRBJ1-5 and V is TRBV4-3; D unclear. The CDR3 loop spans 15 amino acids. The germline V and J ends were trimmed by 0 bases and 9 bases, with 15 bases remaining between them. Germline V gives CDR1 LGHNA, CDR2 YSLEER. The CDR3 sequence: CASSQDPGGSRPQHF. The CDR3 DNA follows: TGCGCCAGCAGCCAAGATCCTGGTGGCTCGCGGCCCCAGCATTTT.

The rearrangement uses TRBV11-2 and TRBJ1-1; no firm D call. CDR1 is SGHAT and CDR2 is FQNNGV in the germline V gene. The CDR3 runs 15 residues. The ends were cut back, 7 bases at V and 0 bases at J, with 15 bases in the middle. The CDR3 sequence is CASNHKGQLNTEAFF. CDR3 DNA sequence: TGTGCCAGCAACCATAAAGGGCAGCTGAACACTGAAGCTTTCTTT.